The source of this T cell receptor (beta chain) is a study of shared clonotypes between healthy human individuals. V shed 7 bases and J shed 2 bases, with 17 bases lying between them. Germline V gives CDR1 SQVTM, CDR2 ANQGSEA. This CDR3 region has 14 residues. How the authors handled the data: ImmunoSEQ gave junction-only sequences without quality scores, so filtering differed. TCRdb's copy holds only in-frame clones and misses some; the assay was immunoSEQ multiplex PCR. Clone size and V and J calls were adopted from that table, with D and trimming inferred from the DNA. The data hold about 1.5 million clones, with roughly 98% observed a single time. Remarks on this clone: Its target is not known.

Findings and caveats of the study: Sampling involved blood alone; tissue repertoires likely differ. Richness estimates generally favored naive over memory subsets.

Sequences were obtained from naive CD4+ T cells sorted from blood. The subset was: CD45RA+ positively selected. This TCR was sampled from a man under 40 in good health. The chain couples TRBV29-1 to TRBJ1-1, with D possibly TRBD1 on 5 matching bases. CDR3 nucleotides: TGCAGCGGGAAAAACAGGTTAAGCAACACTGAAGCTTTCTTT. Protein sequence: CSGKNRLSNTEAFF.